Presented here are 3 T cell receptor beta chains from one specimen sequenced in a study of identical twins. TCRdb reprocessed the 5' RACE reads with MiXCR, giving one entry per CDR3 protein. The sample lists 500,000 to 600,000 distinct CDR3 sequences, roughly 21% seen once, with roughly 0.9% in the top ten. The same data also contributed to another study, on T cells expressing NK-cell markers.

Material for sequencing was CD4+ T cells sorted from blood. These receptors all come from a woman aged 18-29 years in good health.

Many counts were recorded for this clonotype. The V call is TRBV12-5, the J call TRBJ2-1, with 8 bases lining up with TRBD2. The J segment lost 0 bases and the V segment lost 0 bases, leaving 7 bases of the junction unmatched. This CDR3 comprises 18 residues. CDR1 and CDR2 from the germline V gene are LGHNT and FRNRAP. CDR3: CASGLVPDGTSSYNEQFF. The CDR3 coding sequence is TGTGCTAGTGGTTTGGTTCCGGACGGGACTAGCTCCTACAATGAGCAGTTCTTC.

The chain employs TRBV3-1 and TRBJ2-5; D perhaps matches TRBD2 (5 bases). Germline V CDR1 and CDR2: LGHDT, YNNKEL (reference sequence). V was cut by 0 bases and J by 11 bases, with 13 bases left in between. The CDR3 extends over 13 amino acids. CDR3 DNA: TGTGCCAGCAGCCAAGAAGGGCGGGCCCATCAGTACTTC. Its protein is CASSQEGRAHQYF.

This clonotype occurred a few times. The V call is TRBV19, the J call TRBJ2-1; D perhaps matches TRBD2 (5 bases). V gave up 3 bases and J gave up 9 bases, with 9 bases separating them. The CDR3 covers 12 residues. The germline CDR1 and CDR2 sequences are LNHDA and SQIVND (reference sequence). CDR3 in amino acids: CASSIERSEQFF. CDR3 bases: TGTGCCAGTAGTATCGAGCGGAGTGAGCAGTTCTTC. Filled out from reference TRBV19 and TRBJ2-1, the complete variable domain reads DGGITQSPKYLFRKEGQNVTLSCEQNLNHDAMYWYRQDPGQGLRLIYYSQIVNDFQKGDIAEGYSVSREKKESFPLTVTSAQKNPTAFYLCASSIERSEQFFGPGTRLTVL.